The sequence of this TCR beta chain was determined in a study of T-cell reconstitution after alpha-beta-depleted transplantation in children. Unmatched junction bases numbered 5, after V lost 8 bases and J lost 2 bases. The germline V gene encodes CDR1 MNHEY and CDR2 SVGEGT. The CDR3 runs to 14 residues. Using unique molecular identifiers, the investigators prepared the TCRbeta library. TCRdb ran MiXCR on the PCR reads and lists one entry per CDR3 protein. This sample carries about 600,000 distinct CDR3 sequences, roughly 23% of them seen once, and the ten largest clones take 13% to 15%. In its sample, this clonotype was seen once.

The sequencing used PBMCs, mostly from graft donor cells, collected 360 days after TCRalphabeta/CD19-depleted stem cell transplant. V and J are TRBV6-2 or TRBV6-3 and TRBJ2-1; 8 bases agree with TRBD1. This receptor was identified in a boy younger than two who had a stem cell transplant for acute myeloid leukemia, so the T cells may come from the graft donor. CDR3 in amino acids: CASDLTGAYNEQFF. CDR3 DNA sequence: TGTGCCAGCGATTTGACAGGGGCCTACAATGAGCAGTTCTTC.